This paragraph covers one T cell receptor beta chain sequence. This clone's antigen is unknown. Nothing much larger sits one base from this clone, and base qualities are not available. The CDR3, cysteine through phenylalanine, is 15 amino acids long. Left in the record is the CDR3 DNA by itself, 45 bases read in frame from the first base. CDR1 and CDR2 were assigned from the germline V gene as SGHRS and YFSETQ. V is pared back by 0 bases and J by 4 bases, with 13 bases lying between the germline termini. Participants in the prospective study were aged 18 to 89 years, lived in 24 United States geographic areas, and enrolled through a virtual design. Cohort assignment in the prospective study relied on participant-reported clinical history from a screening survey and a study questionnaire. Recovered participants in ImmuneRACE Cohort 3 were defined as having two consecutive negative NP/OP PCR tests, clearance from a healthcare professional, or resolution of symptoms. In the prospective study, mobile phlebotomists collected whole blood, serum and a nasopharyngeal or oropharyngeal swab from each participant. Additional blood draws and questionnaires over an approximately 2-month period could optionally be provided by prospective study participants. Blood samples from the prospective study were shipped frozen or at room temperature prior to DNA extraction.

This record belongs to a study of blood T cell repertoires in COVID-19 (dated by TCRdb to about 2020). About the investigation overall: Samples from collaborators originated in the United States, Italy and Spain and spanned both the acute and convalescent phases of COVID-19. The repertoires were released in a freely available public database intended as a resource for research on the immune response to SARS-CoV-2. The sample metadata nearly always contained a de-identified subject ID, COVID-19 status, age in years and sex. The samples were drawn from two sources: the first 160 participants of the ongoing ImmuneRACE study, and 1,000 to 1,500 subjects contributed by 6 global collaborators. Where HLA class I and class II types were available, the types were taken from metadata supplied by the sample provider, not from assay-based typing. The prospective study material was composed of cDNA or gDNA derived from T cells, B-cell-depleted T cells, or PBMCs. The dataset comprised deeply sampled blood TCRbeta repertoires from subjects exposed to, actively infected with, or recovered from COVID-19. The full study reports these points: The amount of clinical and demographic metadata varied by source and participant and was provided uncurated.

The immunoSEQ Assay, a bias-controlled multiplex PCR, was used to amplify TCRbeta CDR3 regions from genomic DNA. From the authors' description of their analysis: Nucleated cell counts per sample were estimated from amplification of reference gene primers within the assay. To quantify the absolute abundance of each unique TCRbeta CDR3 rearrangement, sequence reads were collapsed and filtered. For each sample, productive Simpson clonality was calculated as the square root of Simpson's diversity index over productive rearrangements. Here the immuneACCESS table is served through TCRdb, limited to in-frame sequences with V and J called. Missing clones are a known gap in these copies; in checked studies unresolved V genes cover under half, and the rest lacks a known reason. Clone size and the V and J calls come from that table; the DNA yielded D and trimming. The sample contains about 260,000 clones, approximately 85% of them found a single time. The top ten hold approximately 2.1% of the sample.

The sequence came from a woman in her fifties or sixties who had recovered from COVID-19. The chain joins TRBV5-1 to TRBJ1-2; the D gene cannot be named for sure. Sequenced input: PBMCs or T cells enriched from blood (not recorded which). The CDR3 amino acid sequence is: CASSLEPRQVYGYTF. The DNA sequence is TGCGCCAGCAGCTTGGAGCCCCGGCAGGTCTATGGCTACACCTTC.